Following are 32 T cell receptor beta chains from one sample sequenced in a study of naive and memory T cell subsets. Ligated cDNA underwent four rounds of PCR with nested alpha and beta constant region primers and SP2. One entry per CDR3 protein, called by TCRdb with MiXCR from the 5' RACE reads. The table shows some 60,000 distinct CDR3 sequences, with around 8% occurring only once. A UMI-containing oligonucleotide was joined by 3' ligation to the TCR cDNA template. These TCRs come from a female donor in good health.

This clonotype was observed many times. V and J are TRBV12-3 or TRBV12-4 and TRBJ1-5; tentative D call: TRBD1 (5 bases). The germline V and J ends were trimmed by 4 bases and 0 bases, with 22 bases remaining between them. This CDR3 has 19 amino acids. CDR3 amino acids: CASSSHGGGGGFSNQPQHF. CDR3 DNA sequence: TGTGCCAGCAGTTCGCACGGTGGCGGGGGTGGTTTTAGCAATCAGCCCCAGCATTTT.

This clonotype was seen repeatedly, ten times or more. The chain links TRBV7-9 to TRBJ1-1, with D possibly being TRBD1 (5 bases). CDR3 length: 14 amino acids. Trimming left V 5 bases short and J 3 bases short, with 13 bases between. The germline V gene encodes CDR1 SEHNR and CDR2 FQNEAQ (reference sequence). In DNA, the CDR3 is TGTGCCAGCAGCACCCAGCAGGGTGACACTGAAGCTTTCTTT. Its protein is CASSTQQGDTEAFF.

This clonotype was seen once. V usage is TRBV28 and J usage is TRBJ1-2; D not certain. This CDR3 contains 12 residues. V lost 2 bases and J lost 4, with 5 bases in between. Germline lookup yields CDR1 MDHEN and CDR2 SYDVKM. The CDR3 DNA reads TGTGCCAGCAGTTTAAACTTCTATGGCTACACCTTC. This gives the protein CASSLNFYGYTF.

In this sample, this clonotype turned up many times. V gene TRBV20-1 combines with J gene TRBJ2-3; the D is unclear. The germline V and J ends were trimmed by 7 bases and 2 bases, with 10 bases remaining between them. CDR1 is DFQATT, CDR2 SNEGSKA, per germline (reference sequence). This CDR3 spans 12 amino acids. Written as DNA, the CDR3 is TGCAGTGTCGAGCGATCCACAGATACGCAGTATTTT. This translates into CSVERSTDTQYF.

This clonotype was observed a few times. The rearrangement links TRBV4-3 to TRBJ1-1; D uncertain. The V gene's germline CDR1 is LGHNA and CDR2 YSLEER. The CDR3 consists of 17 residues. The V gene lost 4 bases and the J gene lost 0 bases, with 18 bases spanning the gap. The CDR3 sequence: CASSRKAGTVLNTEAFF. The CDR3 nucleotides are TGCGCCAGCAGCCGAAAGGCGGGTACAGTCCTGAACACTGAAGCTTTCTTT.

This clonotype has at least ten counts. The chain combines TRBV12-3 or TRBV12-4 with TRBJ2-1; 15 nucleotides match TRBD2. The V segment lost 4 bases and the J segment 9 bases; nucleotides outside the gene matches: 4. The CDR3 covers 15 residues. CDR3 sequence reads: CASSWTSGGAAEQFF. The CDR3, as DNA: TGTGCCAGCAGTTGGACTAGCGGGGGGGCCGCTGAGCAGTTCTTC.

This clonotype has a count of ten or more. This chain connects TRBV11-1 to TRBJ2-5; weak D call: TRBD2 (6 bases). Germline CDR1 reads SGHAT; CDR2 reads FQDESV (reference sequence). V gave up 3 bases and J gave up 4 bases, with 12 bases separating them. The CDR3 contains 14 residues. CDR3 coding DNA: TGTGCCAGCAGCTTCCAGGACTACTCAGAGACCCAGTACTTC. Its translation: CASSFQDYSETQYF.

In its sample, this clonotype was seen a few times. The gene calls are TRBV11-1 and TRBJ2-7; tentatively, D is TRBD1 (6 bases). V dropped 8 bases and J dropped 0 bases, with 8 bases sitting between them. Germline assignment: CDR1 SGHAT and CDR2 FQDESV (reference sequence). CDR3 length: 12 residues. This CDR3 reads CASGQPSYEQYF. CDR3 DNA sequence: TGTGCCAGCGGACAGCCCTCCTACGAGCAGTACTTC.

The gene calls are TRBV11-2 and TRBJ1-4; TRBD1 might be the D (5 bases). The CDR3 consists of 17 residues. The V gene lost 1 base and the J gene lost 7 bases, with 19 bases spanning the gap. The germline V gene has CDR1 SGHAT and CDR2 FQNNGV. CDR3 loop: CASSLVPPGNIFEKLFF. Here the CDR3 DNA reads TGTGCCAGCAGCTTAGTCCCCCCAGGGAATATCTTTGAAAAACTGTTTTTT.

This clonotype was counted a few times. This rearrangement joins TRBV5-5 to TRBJ2-7; the match to TRBD2 covers 7 bases. CDR1 and CDR2 (germline): SGHKS, YYEKEE (reference sequence). The CDR3 spans 14 residues. The trim removed 4 bases at V and 5 bases at J, leaving 9 bases unmatched. The CDR3 here is CASSLRDYSDEQYF. CDR3 sequence (DNA): TGTGCCAGCAGCCTCCGGGACTATAGCGACGAGCAGTACTTC.

This clonotype has ten or more counts. The V call is TRBV6-5, the J call TRBJ2-3; D remains unclear. The germline gives CDR1 MNHEY, CDR2 SVGAGI. The CDR3 has 15 residues. The V gene lost 6 bases and the J gene lost 0 bases, with 13 bases spanning the gap. In DNA, the CDR3 is TGTGCCAGCAGGATCAGAAGGGCTAGCACAGATACGCAGTATTTT. It is translated as CASRIRRASTDTQYF.

As for this clonotype: This clone may be a read error of a much larger clone one base away. The chain is built from TRBV20-1 and TRBJ1-2; the D gene is possibly TRBD1 (5 bases). Germline values: CDR1 DFQATT, CDR2 SNEGSKA (reference sequence). The CDR3 runs 14 residues. Trimming stripped 7 bases from V and 1 base from J, with 16 bases between. The CDR3 DNA reads as TGCAGTGGTAGCCTGGGACTACTTAACTATGGCTACACCTTC. Encoded protein: CSGSLGLLNYGYTF.

This clonotype was seen repeatedly, ten times or more. The chain joins TRBV6-6 to TRBJ1-4; D may be TRBD1 (5 bases). Per the germline V gene, CDR1 is MNHNY and CDR2 is SVGAGI (reference sequence). The CDR3 spans 15 residues. V gave up 4 bases and J gave up 10 bases, with 19 bases separating them. CDR3 protein: CASSLTGTRSGKLFF. CDR3 coding DNA: TGTGCCAGCAGTTTGACCGGGACCCGAAGTGGAAAACTGTTTTTT.

This clonotype occurred a few times. This rearrangement joins TRBV12-3 or TRBV12-4 to TRBJ1-2; 7 bases map to TRBD1. J was trimmed by 1 base and V by 6 bases; bases with no gene match: 8. This CDR3 spans 15 amino acids. CDR3 sequence reads: CASRLTGQLNYGYTF. In nucleotides, the CDR3 is TGTGCCAGCAGGTTGACGGGACAGCTTAACTATGGCTACACCTTC.

The J gene is TRBJ1-5, the V gene TRBV19; perhaps TRBD1 as D (5 bases). Trimming stripped 9 bases from V and 7 bases from J, with 16 bases between. The CDR3 loop spans 13 amino acids. Germline V CDR1 and CDR2: LNHDA, SQIVND (reference sequence). The CDR3 DNA sequence: TGTGCCAGCAGTGACAGAAGAAACCAGCCCCAGCATTTT. Amino acid sequence: CASSDRRNQPQHF.

This clonotype was seen ten or more times. The chain joins TRBV6-1 to TRBJ2-1; 12 positions match TRBD2. This CDR3 comprises 16 residues. V trimming: 0 bases; J trimming: 4 bases; junction bases outside the gene matches: 1. CDR1 is MNHNS, CDR2 SASEGT, per germline. The CDR3 DNA follows: TGTGCCAGCAGTGAAGCTCTAGCGGGGGGGTACAATGAGCAGTTCTTC. Translation gives CASSEALAGGYNEQFF.

This clonotype came up many times. The chain is built from TRBV3-1 and TRBJ1-5; D is perhaps TRBD1 (6 bases). Trimming pared 3 bases from V and 12 bases from J, leaving 15 bases between. The CDR3 sequence is 13 residues long. Germline-derived CDR1 and CDR2 are LGHDT and YNNKEL (reference sequence). The CDR3 spells CASSQRGKTDQHF. The CDR3 DNA reads TGTGCCAGCAGCCAGAGGGGGAAGACAGACCAGCATTTT.

This clonotype was detected many times. The chain uses TRBV6-5 and TRBJ1-2; TRBD1 aligns across 7 bases. This CDR3 is built from 14 residues. Germline V gives CDR1 MNHEY, CDR2 SVGAGI. Trimming at V came to 7 bases and at J to 4 bases, leaving 9 bases not matched to a gene. Here the CDR3 DNA reads TGTGCCAGCAAACAAGCAGGGGGAAGCTATGGCTACACCTTC. Its protein is CASKQAGGSYGYTF.

This chain uses TRBV12-3 or TRBV12-4 with TRBJ2-6; 8 bases are a match to TRBD2. V lost 5 bases, J lost 4 bases, and 13 bases stayed unmatched. The CDR3 contains 18 residues. The CDR3 sequence is CASSTFGGASSGANVLTF. Written as DNA, the CDR3 is TGTGCCAGCAGTACATTCGGGGGGGCCTCGTCAGGGGCCAACGTCCTGACTTTC.

This clonotype was counted ten times or more. The chain joins TRBV6-1 to TRBJ2-3; tentative D call: TRBD1 (6 bases). The V end lost 10 bases, the J end lost 6 bases, and 20 bases lay between the germline ends. CDR3 length: 14 amino acids. Germline V gene lookup returns CDR1 MNHNS and CDR2 SASEGT. CDR3 sequence reads: CATSHRNRDDTQYF. As DNA, the CDR3 is TGTGCCACCTCACATCGGAACAGGGACGATACGCAGTATTTT.

Many counts were recorded for this clonotype. The chain carries TRBV6-2 or TRBV6-3 and TRBJ2-6; TRBD1 is a possible D gene (6 bases). The CDR3 is 17 amino acids. Between the trimmed V and J ends, which lost 2 bases and 2 bases, there was a span of 13 bases. Germline V gene lookup returns CDR1 MNHEY and CDR2 SVGEGT. The CDR3 loop is CASSYVQGSPGANVLTF. CDR3 bases: TGTGCCAGCAGTTACGTCCAGGGGAGCCCTGGGGCCAACGTCCTGACTTTC.

This clonotype has a handful of counts. CDR3 nucleotides: TGTGCCAGCAGGGACCGGAGCTCCTATAATTCACCCCTCCACTTT. Its protein is CASRDRSSYNSPLHF. This chain links TRBV2 with TRBJ1-6; no clear D. V was trimmed by 6 bases and J by 0 bases, leaving 9 bases between them. The CDR3 is 15 residues long. Germline CDR1 reads SNHLY; CDR2 reads FYNNEI.

This clonotype was seen ten or more times. The J gene is TRBJ1-6, the V gene TRBV30; D might be TRBD1 (5 bases). Germline lookup yields CDR1 GTSNPN and CDR2 SVGIG (reference sequence). The CDR3 covers 15 residues. V was pared by 3 bases and J by 7 bases, with 16 bases between. CDR3 residues: CAWRGPRIGNSPLHF. The CDR3 coding sequence is TGTGCCTGGAGGGGACCGCGCATCGGGAATTCACCCCTCCACTTT.

This clonotype was found many times. The chain recombines TRBV5-5 with TRBJ2-3, with D tentatively TRBD1 (6 bases). The germline CDR1 and CDR2 sequences are SGHKS and YYEKEE (reference sequence). V lost 3 bases and J 0 bases, leaving 11 bases between the germline ends. The CDR3 extends over 15 amino acids. The CDR3 sequence: CASSSLGQSTDTQYF. The CDR3 bases are TGTGCCAGCAGCTCCCTAGGACAGAGCACAGATACGCAGTATTTT.

The CDR3 DNA is TGTGCCAGCAGCTTTGGTGGGGATCGCGATGAAAAACTGTTTTTT. Translating it yields CASSFGGDRDEKLFF. The J gene is TRBJ1-4, the V gene TRBV7-2; D not resolved. The germline V gene encodes CDR1 SGHTA and CDR2 FQGNSA. This CDR3 is built from 15 residues. V was clipped by 3 bases and J by 6 bases, with 14 bases between them.

This clonotype was seen ten or more times. The chain couples TRBV5-8 to TRBJ1-5; 7 bases are shared with TRBD1. The CDR3 spans 14 residues. Germline lookup yields CDR1 SGHTS and CDR2 YDEGEE. J lost 7 bases, V lost 4 bases, and 8 bases had no gene match. Here the CDR3 DNA reads TGTGCCAGCAGCACAAACAGGGGAAGACAGCCCCAGCATTTT. It encodes CASSTNRGRQPQHF. Variable domain in full (rest from reference TRBV5-8 and TRBJ1-5): EAGVTQSPTHLIKTRGQQATLRCSPISGHTSVYWYQQALGLGLQFLLWYDEGEERNRGNFPPRFSGRQFPNYSSELNVNALELEDSALYLCASSTNRGRQPQHFGDGTRLSIL.

This clonotype appeared many times. Written as DNA, the CDR3 is TGTGCCATCAGGAGGGGACAGGGCGCTGATACGAGCACAGATACGCAGTATTTT. This gives the protein CAIRRGQGADTSTDTQYF. The chain joins TRBV10-3 to TRBJ2-3; 9 positions match TRBD1. CDR1 and CDR2 from the germline V gene are ENHRY and SYGVKD. The CDR3 consists of 18 residues. V gave up 6 bases and J gave up 0 bases; unmatched junction bases: 13.

This clonotype was detected only a few times. This rearrangement joins TRBV5-1 to TRBJ2-1; 13 bases fit TRBD2. The CDR3 has 16 residues. Trimming took 2 bases from V and 16 from J; bases not matched to a gene: 15. In germline, CDR1 is SGHRS, CDR2 YFSETQ. The CDR3 coding sequence is TGCGCCAGCAGCTTCGAGGAAGCCCGACTAGCGGGGGGAATATTCTTC. Translated: CASSFEEARLAGGIFF.

The chain couples TRBV12-3 or TRBV12-4 to TRBJ2-7; 10 nucleotides line up with TRBD2. The V segment lost 9 bases and the J segment 6 bases; nucleotides outside the gene matches: 11. This CDR3 is built from 14 residues. DNA for the CDR3: TGTGCCAGAAGCGGGGGGGCAGTATCTTCCGAGCAGTACTTC. Translating it yields CARSGGAVSSEQYF.

As concerns this clonotype: This clone may be a read error of a much larger clone one base away. The chain combines TRBV6-2 or TRBV6-3 with TRBJ2-3, with 10 bases identical to TRBD2. Looked up from germline, CDR1 is MNHEY and CDR2 is SVGEGT. CDR3 length equals 14 residues. The CDR3 sequence: CASSGGLALDMQYF. For the CDR3, the DNA is TGTGCCAGCAGTGGGGGACTAGCGTTAGATATGCAGTATTTT.

This clonotype was detected many times. The genes are TRBV5-6 and TRBJ2-7; tentative D call: TRBD1 (6 bases). The CDR3 has 11 residues. The germline V gene has CDR1 SGHDT and CDR2 YYEEEE. Trimming stripped 4 bases from V and 6 bases from J, with 8 bases between. The DNA for the CDR3 is TGTGCCAGCAGCCTACAGGGCGAGCAGTACTTC. The encoded protein is CASSLQGEQYF.

As for this clonotype: A much larger clone lies a single base off, so this may be a read error. The conserved final phenylalanine or tryptophan is absent from the CDR3, which likely points to a read error. V gene TRBV6-4 combines with J gene TRBJ1-6; D ambiguous. CDR3 size: 14 residues. Looked up from germline, CDR1 is MRHNA and CDR2 is SNTAGT. The germline V and J ends were trimmed by 4 bases and 7 bases, with 11 bases remaining between them. The CDR3 region has the DNA TGTGCCAGCAGTGTCTCCCCCGGGAATTCACCCCTCCACTCT. Protein sequence: CASSVSPGNSPLHS.